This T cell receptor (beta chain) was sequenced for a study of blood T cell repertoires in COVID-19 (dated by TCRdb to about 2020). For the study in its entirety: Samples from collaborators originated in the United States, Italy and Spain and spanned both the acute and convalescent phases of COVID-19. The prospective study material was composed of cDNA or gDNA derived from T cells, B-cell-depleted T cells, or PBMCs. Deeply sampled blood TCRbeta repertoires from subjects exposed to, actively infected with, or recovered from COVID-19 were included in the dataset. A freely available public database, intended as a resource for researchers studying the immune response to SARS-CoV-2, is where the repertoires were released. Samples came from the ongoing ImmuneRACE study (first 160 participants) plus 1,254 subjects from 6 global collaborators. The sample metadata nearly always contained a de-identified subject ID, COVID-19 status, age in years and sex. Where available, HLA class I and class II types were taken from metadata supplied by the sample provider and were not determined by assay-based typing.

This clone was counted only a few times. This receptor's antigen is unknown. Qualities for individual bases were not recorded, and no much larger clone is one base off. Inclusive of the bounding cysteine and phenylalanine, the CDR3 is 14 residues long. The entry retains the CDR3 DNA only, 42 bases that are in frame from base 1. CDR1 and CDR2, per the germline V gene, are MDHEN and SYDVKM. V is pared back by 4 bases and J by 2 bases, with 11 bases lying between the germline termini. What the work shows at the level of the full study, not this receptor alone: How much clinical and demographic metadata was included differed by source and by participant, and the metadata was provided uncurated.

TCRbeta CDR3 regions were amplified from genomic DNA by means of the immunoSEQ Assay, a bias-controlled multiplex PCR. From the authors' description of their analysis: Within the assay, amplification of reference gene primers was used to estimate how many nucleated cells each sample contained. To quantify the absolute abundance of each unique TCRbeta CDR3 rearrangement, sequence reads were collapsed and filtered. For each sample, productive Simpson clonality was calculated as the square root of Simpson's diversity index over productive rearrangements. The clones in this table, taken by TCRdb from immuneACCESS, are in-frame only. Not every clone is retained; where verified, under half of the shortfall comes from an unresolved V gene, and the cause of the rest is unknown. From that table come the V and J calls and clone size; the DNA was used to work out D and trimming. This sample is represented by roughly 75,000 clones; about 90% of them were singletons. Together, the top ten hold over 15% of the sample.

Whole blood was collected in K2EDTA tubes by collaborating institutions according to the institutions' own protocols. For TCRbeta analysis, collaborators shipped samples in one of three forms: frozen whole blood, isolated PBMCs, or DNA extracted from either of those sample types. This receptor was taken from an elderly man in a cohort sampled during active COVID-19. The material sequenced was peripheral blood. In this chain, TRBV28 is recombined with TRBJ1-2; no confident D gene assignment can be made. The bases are TGTGCCAGCAGTTCTCCCCCTCCGAACTATGGCTACACCTTC. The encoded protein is CASSSPPPNYGYTF.